The present T cell receptor (beta chain) was sequenced within a study of shared clonotypes between healthy human individuals. Germline-derived CDR1 and CDR2 are SGHKS and YYEKEE (reference sequence). V lost 4 bases to trimming and J lost 0 bases, with 17 bases between them. The CDR3 contains 16 residues. The repertoire was sequenced with immunoSEQ multiplex PCR; TCRdb's copy has only in-frame clones and lacks some. The sample includes just over 2,000,000 clones, approximately 94% of them seen just once. The naive CD8 fraction comprised CD45RO-negative cells positively selected for CCR7 and excluded terminally differentiated effector memory CD45RA+ cells.

The sequenced sample consisted of naive CD8+ T cells sorted from blood. The chain links TRBV5-5 to TRBJ2-7, with D possibly being TRBD2 (6 bases). This TCR came from a young man in good health. The CDR3 sequence: CASSMMPWGVSYEQYF. The CDR3 coding sequence is TGTGCCAGCAGCATGATGCCCTGGGGGGTCTCCTACGAGCAGTACTTC.